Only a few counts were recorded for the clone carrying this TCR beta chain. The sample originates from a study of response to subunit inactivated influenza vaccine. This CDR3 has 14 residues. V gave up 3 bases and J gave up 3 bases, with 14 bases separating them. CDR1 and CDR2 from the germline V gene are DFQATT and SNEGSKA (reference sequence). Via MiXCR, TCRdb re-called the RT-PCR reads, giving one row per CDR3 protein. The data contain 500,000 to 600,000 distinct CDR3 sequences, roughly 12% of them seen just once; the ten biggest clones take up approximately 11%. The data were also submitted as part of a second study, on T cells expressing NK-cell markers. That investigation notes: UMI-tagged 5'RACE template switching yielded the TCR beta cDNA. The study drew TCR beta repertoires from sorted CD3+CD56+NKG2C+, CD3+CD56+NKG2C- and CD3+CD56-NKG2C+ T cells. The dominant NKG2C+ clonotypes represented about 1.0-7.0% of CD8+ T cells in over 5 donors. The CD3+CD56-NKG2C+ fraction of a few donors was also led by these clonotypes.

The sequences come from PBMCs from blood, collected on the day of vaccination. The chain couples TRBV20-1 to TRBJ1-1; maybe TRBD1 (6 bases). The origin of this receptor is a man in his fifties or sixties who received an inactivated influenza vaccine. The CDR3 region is CSARTQGLDTEAFF. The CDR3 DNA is TGCAGTGCTAGGACACAGGGTTTGGACACTGAAGCTTTCTTT.